Listed below are T cell receptor beta chains from one sample, sequenced in a study of T-cell reconstitution after alpha-beta-depleted transplantation in children. One entry per CDR3 protein, called by TCRdb with MiXCR from the PCR reads. The repertoire has around 670,000 distinct CDR3 sequences, about 12% of them found once; the top ten carry 0.79%. The sample was PBMCs, taken before TCRalphabeta/CD19-depleted stem cell transplant. The receptor set was obtained from a girl aged 2 to 9 with congenital amegakaryocytic thrombocytopenia, due to receive a stem cell transplant. Each CDR3 is given with its conserved first and last residue. D genes are given only for firm matches. Part of the rows lack a size; the others show once, few, many or a class for expanded clones.

v_call	d_call	clone_size	j_call	cdr3_nt	cdr3_aa
TRBV9	NA	many	TRBJ2-2	TGTGCCAGCAGCCCAACGGGACAGAACACCGGGGAGCTGTTTTTT	CASSPTGQNTGELFF
TRBV20-1	TRBD2	few	TRBJ2-3	TGCAGTGCTAGAGATCGTCTTATTGTAGCGGGAGGTCGCAGAACAGATACGCAGTATTTT	CSARDRLIVAGGRRTDTQYF
TRBV7-3	NA	NA	TRBJ2-7	TGTGCCAGCAGCTTGCATGCAGAGTCCTACGAGCAGTACTTC	CASSLHAESYEQYF
TRBV28	NA	NA	TRBJ2-7	TGTGCCAGCAGCCCCTCCGAGACCTCCTACGAGCAGTACTTC	CASSPSETSYEQYF
TRBV6-5	NA	few	TRBJ2-1	TGTGCCAGCAGTTCCCTTACGGAAGGTGAGCAGTTCTTC	CASSSLTEGEQFF
TRBV7-9	NA	many	TRBJ2-6	TGTGCCAGCAGCTCCGGGCTCTCTGGGGCCAACGTCCTGACTTTC	CASSSGLSGANVLTF
TRBV4-1	NA	NA	TRBJ2-7	TGCGCCAGCAGCCAAGATCCGCCCCCACCTTACGAGCAGTACTTC	CASSQDPPPPYEQYF
TRBV6-5	NA	many	TRBJ2-7	TGTGCCAGCAGTTTTCATTGGAGCTCCTACGAGCAGTACTTC	CASSFHWSSYEQYF
TRBV5-6	TRBD2	many	TRBJ2-3	TGTGCCAGCAGCCGGGACCCGGGACTAGCGACTACCACGCAGTATTTT	CASSRDPGLATTTQYF
TRBV20-1	TRBD1	many	TRBJ1-1	TGCAGTGCTAGATCCACAGGGGGAGACACTGAAGCTTTCTTT	CSARSTGGDTEAFF
TRBV12-3/TRBV12-4	NA	NA	TRBJ2-5	TGTGCCAGCAGTTTGGCGGGCGTCTACCCACAAGAGACCCAGTACTTC	CASSLAGVYPQETQYF
TRBV9	NA	NA	TRBJ2-2	TGTGCCAGCAGCGTAGCCCCTCTTAACACCGGGGAGCTGTTTTTT	CASSVAPLNTGELFF
TRBV4-1	NA	many	TRBJ2-1	TGCGCCAGCAGCGACAGGATAGTACTAGCTCCTTACAATGAGCAGTTCTTC	CASSDRIVLAPYNEQFF
TRBV28	NA	NA	TRBJ2-3	TGTGCCAGCAGTTCTATAGCGAACCACGAGGGCACAGATACGCAGTATTTT	CASSSIANHEGTDTQYF
TRBV30	TRBD2	few	TRBJ2-5	TGTGCCTGGGGGAGGGGAGTTCGAGAGACCCAGTACTTC	CAWGRGVRETQYF
TRBV12-3/TRBV12-4	NA	NA	TRBJ2-7	TGTGCCAGCAGAGGATCAGGGGACTACGAGCAGTACTTC	CASRGSGDYEQYF
TRBV5-6	TRBD1	NA	TRBJ2-1	TGTGCCAGCAGCCGGGACAGGGACGATGAGCAGTTCTTC	CASSRDRDDEQFF
TRBV10-3	TRBD1	many	TRBJ1-5	TGTGCCATCAGTGAGGGGACAGGGGGTACAAGCAATCAGCCCCAGCATTTT	CAISEGTGGTSNQPQHF
TRBV27	NA	NA	TRBJ2-7	TGTGCCAGCAGTTTAACAAGTTCTACCTACGAGCAGTACTTC	CASSLTSSTYEQYF
TRBV3-1	NA	few	TRBJ1-4	TGTGCCAGCAGCCAAGGGCCAGGGGTTATTGGAAAACTGTTTTTT	CASSQGPGVIGKLFF
TRBV20-1	NA	many	TRBJ1-5	TGCAGTGCTTCCCGGGCGAGCAATCAGCCCCAGCATTTT	CSASRASNQPQHF
TRBV5-1	TRBD1	many	TRBJ1-1	TGCGCCAGCAGCACCGGACAGGGGGCTGAAGCTTTCTTT	CASSTGQGAEAFF
TRBV5-1	TRBD2	many	TRBJ2-4	TGCGCCAGCAGCTTGGTAGCGGGAGAGAACATTCAGTACTTC	CASSLVAGENIQYF
TRBV5-1	NA	few	TRBJ2-1	TGCGCCAGCAGCTTGGGGGTAGCCCGAGATAACAATGAGCAGTTCTTC	CASSLGVARDNNEQFF
TRBV20-1	NA	many	TRBJ1-5	TGCAGTGCTAGGGGGTATAGCAATCAGCCCCAGCATTTT	CSARGYSNQPQHF
TRBV12-3/TRBV12-4	NA	NA	TRBJ2-1	TGTGCCAGCAGTTTCGCGGAAAACTACAATGAGCAGTTCTTC	CASSFAENYNEQFF
TRBV5-1	TRBD1	many	TRBJ2-4	TGCGCCAGCAGCTTACAGGGGGACATTCAGTACTTC	CASSLQGDIQYF
TRBV7-6	NA	many	TRBJ2-2	TGTGCCAGCAGCTTAGCCCGCGCCGGCAACACCCGAAACACCGGGGAGCTGTTTTTT	CASSLARAGNTRNTGELFF
TRBV20-1	NA	NA	TRBJ2-1	TGCAGTGCTAGAGACAGGGCGCGGTACAATGAGCAGTTCTTC	CSARDRARYNEQFF
TRBV7-3	TRBD2	NA	TRBJ2-1	TGTGCCAGCAGCTTATTTAGCGGGGGATACAATGAGCAGTTCTTC	CASSLFSGGYNEQFF
TRBV10-3	NA	NA	TRBJ2-5	TGTGCCATCGGGGATTGGGACCAAGAGACCCAGTACTTC	CAIGDWDQETQYF
TRBV20-1	NA	many	TRBJ2-7	TGCAGTGCAGTTGCTATCCTTGTAGGGCAGCCCAACGAGCAGTACTTC	CSAVAILVGQPNEQYF
TRBV20-1	NA	NA	TRBJ2-7	TGCTGTGCTACGTCGTTGGGCCAAGGCCCGCCCTACGAGCAGTACTTC	CCATSLGQGPPYEQYF
TRBV7-8	TRBD2	few	TRBJ2-1	TGTGCCAGCAGCTTCCGGACTAGCGGGAGTGTAAAGGTGTACTACAATGAGCAGTTCTTC	CASSFRTSGSVKVYYNEQFF
TRBV20-1	NA	NA	TRBJ2-5	TGCAGTGCTAGAGATAGGTACGGCGGGTACCAAGAGACCCAGTACTTC	CSARDRYGGYQETQYF
TRBV9	NA	many	TRBJ2-6	TGTGCCAGCAGCGTAGCTGGGGCCAACGTCCTGACTTTC	CASSVAGANVLTF
TRBV4-1	NA	few	TRBJ1-1	TGCGCCAGCAGCCCCACAGGCATGGGATTCCGCGTCATGAACACTGAAGCTTTCTTT	CASSPTGMGFRVMNTEAFF
TRBV3-1	TRBD1	few	TRBJ1-4	TGTGCCAGCAGCCAAGATGGGACAGCTGAAAAACTGTTTTTT	CASSQDGTAEKLFF
TRBV12-3/TRBV12-4	NA	many	TRBJ2-2	TGTGCCAGCACCCCCTCGGGTAATACCCGGGAGCTGTTTTTT	CASTPSGNTRELFF
TRBV4-1	TRBD1	NA	TRBJ2-7	TGCGCCAGCAGCCAAGTCCTCCGGGACAGGGCCTCCTACGAGCAGTACTTC	CASSQVLRDRASYEQYF
TRBV19	TRBD2	NA	TRBJ2-7	TGTGCCAGTAGTACTAGCGGGCTTTACGAGCAGTACTTC	CASSTSGLYEQYF